A selection of T cell receptor beta chains follows, all from one sample in a study of OX40 agonist ivuxolimab in advanced cancers. Clones were sequenced by immunoSEQ multiplex PCR, and TCRdb holds only the in-frame ones, with some missing. The data hold 65,000 to 100,000 clones, with approximately 85% observed a single time. The sequences come from CD4+ or CD8+ T cells sorted from blood, collected in a trial of the OX40 agonist ivuxolimab. The receptors derive from an adult with an advanced solid tumor such as melanoma, head and neck, liver or kidney cancer. Both conserved end residues are part of each CDR3. A D gene is named only where the DNA matches it firmly. The size entry is marked missing in some rows and otherwise reads once, few, many or a size class.

J	V	size	D	DNA	CDR3
TRBJ2-7	TRBV7-9	-	-	TGTGCCAGCAGCTTAGGTTCAGATTCCTACGAGCAGTACTTC	CASSLGSDSYEQYF
TRBJ2-7	TRBV6-5	-	-	TGTGCCAGCAGCCCGCTAGAGGGAGGCGACGAGCAGTACTTC	CASSPLEGGDEQYF
TRBJ2-3	TRBV7-8	-	-	TGTGCCAGCAGCTTAGCGGCGGATACAGATACGCAGTATTTT	CASSLAADTDTQYF
TRBJ2-1	TRBV23-1	-	-	TGCGCCAGCAGTCTAGGAAACAGCTCCTACAATGAGCAGTTCTTC	CASSLGNSSYNEQFF
TRBJ2-3	TRBV28	once	TRBD2	TGTGCCAGCAGACCTAGCGGGAGCACAGATACGCAGTATTTT	CASRPSGSTDTQYF
TRBJ2-3	TRBV6-1	-	-	TGTGCCGGTTCGACCTACACAGATACGCAGTATTTT	CAGSTYTDTQYF
TRBJ2-1	TRBV14	-	TRBD2	TGTGCCAGCAGCCGCCGACTAGCGGTGTCCTACAATGAGCAGTTCTTC	CASSRRLAVSYNEQFF
TRBJ2-1	TRBV10-3	-	-	TGTGCCATCAGTGAAGGGCGGGAACTCCCTTATGAGCAGTTCTTC	CAISEGRELPYEQFF
TRBJ2-7	TRBV30	-	TRBD2	TGTGCCTGGGAGGGGGAGGGAAGAGCGGGAGACTCCTACGAGCAGTACTTC	CAWEGEGRAGDSYEQYF
TRBJ2-7	TRBV19	-	TRBD1	TGTGCCACTTTAGACAGGGTAAAGGGCGAGCAGTACTTC	CATLDRVKGEQYF
TRBJ1-5	TRBV5-1	-	-	TGCGCCAGCAGCATAGGCGGGGGAGATCAGCCCCAGCATTTT	CASSIGGGDQPQHF
TRBJ2-5	TRBV15	-	-	TGTGCCACCAGCAGAGATATCGACAGCCCCGGGGAAGAGACCCAGTACTTC	CATSRDIDSPGEETQYF
TRBJ1-2	TRBV19	-	-	TGTGCCAGTAGTATAAAAGGGGTCTCTTATGGCTACACCTTC	CASSIKGVSYGYTF
TRBJ1-1	TRBV11-3	-	-	TGTGCCAGCAGCTTAGGAGGGAACACTGAAGCTTTCTTT	CASSLGGNTEAFF
TRBJ1-2	TRBV25-1	few	-	TGTGCCAGCAGTGAATTGGAGGGGCGCATTAACTATGGCTACACCTTC	CASSELEGRINYGYTF